The clone carrying this T cell receptor beta chain occurred a few times. TCRdb used MiXCR to reprocess the 5' RACE reads, holding one entry per CDR3 protein. The sample has 55,000 to 70,000 distinct CDR3 sequences; approximately 21% are singletons. The V and J ends lost 4 bases and 2 bases respectively, with 8 bases between them. The CDR3 totals 12 residues. Looked up from germline, CDR1 is SQVTM and CDR2 is ANQGSEA. The data stem from a study of HIV-infected patients and healthy controls. Material for sequencing was CD4+ T cells from blood. The sequence was obtained from a human donor in good health. The J gene is TRBJ2-5, the V gene TRBV29-1, with D uncertain. Written as DNA, the CDR3 is TGCAGCGTTGGGCAGGTACAAGAGACCCAGTACTTC. Protein: CSVGQVQETQYF.